The clone carrying this T cell receptor (beta chain) was observed a handful of times. Antigen specificity is unknown. These data are taken from a study of T cells in localized non-small cell lung cancer. General study findings and limits: Median detection of top 100 tumor clones in adjacent lung was about 60 clones. T cell clonality was highest in uninvolved adjacent lung, above tumor. As only one tumor region underwent sequencing, heterogeneity remains possible.

CDR1 is SGHRS, CDR2 YFSETQ, per germline. V lost 4 bases and J lost 3, with 19 bases in between. This CDR3 has 17 residues. Sequencing used immunoSEQ multiplex PCR; TCRdb keeps in-frame clones, though not all of them. The sample contains under 150,000 clones, 70% to 90% of which appear only once. The TCR comes from a female donor older than 55 with stage I lung adenocarcinoma. The V gene is TRBV5-1, the J gene TRBJ2-2; D is possibly TRBD2 (5 bases). Sequencing was performed on peripheral blood, taken before any cancer treatment. The CDR3 loop is CASSPSGARRYTGELFF. The CDR3 nucleotides are TGCGCCAGCAGCCCGAGCGGTGCCCGCCGGTACACCGGGGAGCTGTTTTTT.